The clone carrying this T cell receptor beta chain was recorded many times. Its antigen is still unknown. This sample is part of a study of early T cells in non-severe SARS-CoV-2 infection. Study-wide findings and caveats: In VDJdb matching, anti-spike CD8 responses were favored while private and CD4 specificities went missing.

Each CDR3 protein is one row after TCRdb ran MiXCR on the 5' RACE reads. The sample records tens of thousands of distinct CDR3 sequences, around 10% being singletons. V dropped 7 bases and J dropped 7 bases, with 16 bases sitting between them. The CDR3 covers 13 residues. Per the germline V gene, CDR1 is SEHNR and CDR2 is FQNEAQ (reference sequence). The origin of this receptor is an adult who was a healthcare worker with PCR-confirmed SARS-CoV-2 infection or an uninfected control (not recorded which). Sequenced material: whole blood, taken at baseline. The genes are TRBV7-9 and TRBJ1-2; D unclear. CDR3 DNA sequence: TGTGCCAGCACGATCCCCCCAGGATCTGGCTACACCTTC. It codes for CASTIPPGSGYTF. The full variable domain, in which reference TRBV7-9 and TRBJ1-2 provide the parts outside the CDR3, is DTGVSQNPRHKITKRGQNVTFRCDPISEHNRLYWYRQTLGQGPEFLTYFQNEAQLEKSRLLSDRFSAERPKGSFSTLEIQRTEQGDSAMYLCASTIPPGSGYTFGSGTRLTVV.